This T cell receptor (beta chain) was sequenced in a study of tissue T cells after allogeneic stem cell transplantation. Time point: mouse harvest day 14 after allogeneic transplant. The graft held 10^6 splenic CD5+ T cells and 10^7 T-cell-depleted bone marrow cells. Sample share makes this clone medium-sized (0.01 to 0.1%). Germline and genes: mouse. The CDR3 is cut off 1 residue early in the read; its end comes from the germline J gene. Here immunoSEQ multiplex PCR was the method, and the copy in TCRdb shows in-frame clones only, minus some. The table has about 5,000 clones, 30% to 45% seen once. Germline loops: CDR1 NSHNY, CDR2 SYGAGN. The CDR3 has 14 amino acids. Trimming cost V 2 bases and J 4 bases; bases outside gene matches: 3.

This TCR derives from a female BALB/c mouse given C57BL/6 T cells with graft-versus-host disease after an allogeneic hematopoietic cell transplant. Material: gut tissue. V is TRBV13-1 and J is TRBJ1-3; 7 bases are a match to TRBD1. The CDR3 here is CASSETGVGNTLYF. The CDR3 bases that were read are TGTGCCAGCAGTGAAACAGGGGTGGGAAATACGCTCTAT.